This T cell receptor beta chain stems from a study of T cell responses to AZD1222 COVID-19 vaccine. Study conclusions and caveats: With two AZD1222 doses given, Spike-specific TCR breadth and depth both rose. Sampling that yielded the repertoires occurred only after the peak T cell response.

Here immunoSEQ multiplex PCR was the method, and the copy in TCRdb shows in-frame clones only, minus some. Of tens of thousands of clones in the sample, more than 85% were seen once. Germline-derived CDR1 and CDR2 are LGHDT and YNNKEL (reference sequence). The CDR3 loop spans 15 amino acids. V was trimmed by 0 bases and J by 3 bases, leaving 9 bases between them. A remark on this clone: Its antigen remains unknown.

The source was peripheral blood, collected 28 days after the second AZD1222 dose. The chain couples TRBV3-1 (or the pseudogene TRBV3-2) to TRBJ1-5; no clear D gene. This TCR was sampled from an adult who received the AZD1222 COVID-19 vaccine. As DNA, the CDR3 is TGTGCCAGCAGCCAAGATTTCGGCAACAATCAGCCCCAGCATTTT. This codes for CASSQDFGNNQPQHF.